The 6 T cell receptor beta chains presented below share a single source sample, sequenced in a study of T-cell reconstitution after alpha-beta-depleted transplantation in children. Unique molecular identifiers were used to barcode this TCRbeta library. TCRdb re-derived calls from the PCR reads in MiXCR, one entry per CDR3 protein. This table holds 700,000 to 950,000 distinct CDR3 sequences, about 15% found once. The sample here was PBMCs, mostly from graft donor cells, taken 360 days after TCRalphabeta/CD19-depleted stem cell transplant. All receptors derive from a male patient between 10 and 17 years old who had a stem cell transplant for acute lymphoblastic leukemia, so the T cells may come from the graft donor.

This clonotype was seen once. The chain employs TRBV7-2 and TRBJ2-3, with D uncertain. The CDR3 is 16 residues long. Germline-derived CDR1 and CDR2 are SGHTA and FQGNSA. The ends were cut back, 1 base at V and 1 base at J, with 12 bases in the middle. CDR3 in DNA: TGTGCCAGCAGCTTAGGATTCTCGCTCCGCACAGATACGCAGTATTTT. It encodes CASSLGFSLRTDTQYF.

This clonotype has just a few counts. The chain has TRBV20-1 and TRBJ1-2; no clear D. The germline gives CDR1 DFQATT, CDR2 SNEGSKA (reference sequence). The V end lost 8 bases, the J end lost 8 bases, and 6 bases lay between the germline ends. The CDR3 is 8 amino acids. The CDR3 protein is CSLWGYTF. CDR3 in DNA: TGCAGTCTTTGGGGCTACACCTTC.

This clonotype has more than one count but fewer than ten. This chain connects TRBV5-6 to TRBJ2-5, with D unclear. Trimming cost V 2 bases and J 1 base, with 9 bases left between them. CDR3 length equals 14 residues. Per germline, CDR1 SGHDT and CDR2 YYEEEE. CDR3 sequence reads: CASSFGMAQETQYF. Written as DNA, the CDR3 is TGTGCCAGCAGCTTCGGCATGGCCCAAGAGACCCAGTACTTC.

The chain couples TRBV7-3 to TRBJ2-1; 9 bases are shared with TRBD1. This CDR3 is 13 amino acids long. Per germline, CDR1 SGHTA and CDR2 FQGTGA. The trim removed 8 bases at V and 9 bases at J, leaving 8 bases unmatched. The CDR3 nucleotides are TGTGCCAGCGGCCGGGACAGGGCGCGTGAGCAGTTCTTC. Translating gives CASGRDRAREQFF.

This clonotype was seen many times. The chain is built from TRBV20-1 and TRBJ2-7, with D possibly TRBD2 on 5 matching bases. Looked up from germline, CDR1 is DFQATT and CDR2 is SNEGSKA (reference sequence). The V gene lost 6 bases and the J gene lost 3 bases, with 18 bases spanning the gap. The CDR3 is made up of 14 amino acids. The DNA for the CDR3 is TGCAGTGCCCAAGCCGGGAACACGGTCTACGAGCAGTACTTC. Translated, it gives CSAQAGNTVYEQYF.

This clonotype was picked up a small number of times. This chain uses TRBV18 with TRBJ2-3, with 13 positions matching TRBD2. Germline V gene data show CDR1 as KGHSH and CDR2 as LQKENI. This CDR3 has 18 residues. Trimming removed 0 bases from V and 0 bases from J; junction bases left unmatched: 3. The CDR3 region has the DNA TGTGCCAGCTCACCACCCGGACTAGCGGGAGCTAGCACAGATACGCAGTATTTT. Protein sequence: CASSPPGLAGASTDTQYF.